A selection of T cell receptor beta chains follows, all from one sample in a study of T cell responses to AZD1222 COVID-19 vaccine. Clones were read by immunoSEQ multiplex PCR, and TCRdb kept only the in-frame ones, dropping some. The sample shows around 110,000 clones, about 90% of them seen only once. Sequencing was performed on peripheral blood, taken 28 days after the second AZD1222 dose. These receptors came from an adult who received the AZD1222 COVID-19 vaccine. Each CDR3 is given with its conserved first and last residue. D genes are given only for firm matches.

v_gene: TRBV2; d_gene: .; CDR3aa: CASSEFGEAFF
v_gene: TRBV5-1; d_gene: .; CDR3aa: CASSFEGRDGYTF
v_gene: TRBV6-5; d_gene: .; CDR3aa: CASTNGWLDNSPLHF
v_gene: TRBV9; d_gene: .; CDR3aa: CASSVVGSASSYEQYF
v_gene: TRBV9; d_gene: TRBD1; CDR3aa: CASSVSGGGQPQHF
v_gene: TRBV6-5; d_gene: TRBD1; CDR3aa: CASSPTGVGEAFF
v_gene: TRBV5-6; d_gene: .; CDR3aa: CASSLGGDGQPQHF
v_gene: TRBV5-4; d_gene: TRBD2; CDR3aa: CASSLDAGGYNEQFF
v_gene: TRBV3-1/TRBV3-2; d_gene: TRBD2; CDR3aa: CASSRSGTGETQYF
v_gene: TRBV15; d_gene: TRBD2; CDR3aa: CATSRSKRDATYEQYF
v_gene: TRBV7-2; d_gene: TRBD2; CDR3aa: CASSLAPSGRGDEQFF
v_gene: TRBV30; d_gene: TRBD1; CDR3aa: CAWSRDSGNTIYF
v_gene: TRBV27; d_gene: .; CDR3aa: CASTPGEGRYGYTF
v_gene: TRBV19; d_gene: .; CDR3aa: CASSPSGRVGSYTF
v_gene: TRBV20-1; d_gene: .; CDR3aa: CSASQGPPTYNSPLHF
v_gene: TRBV28; d_gene: .; CDR3aa: CASSLNLRLVDVEQFF
v_gene: TRBV30; d_gene: .; CDR3aa: CAWNRGWTEAFF
v_gene: TRBV18; d_gene: TRBD1; CDR3aa: CASSPPTGGLETQYF
v_gene: TRBV10-3; d_gene: .; CDR3aa: CAISESFPGSGYGYTF
v_gene: TRBV29-1; d_gene: .; CDR3aa: CSVGSSEQFF
v_gene: TRBV30; d_gene: .; CDR3aa: CAWSPTRERPYEQYF
v_gene: TRBV6-5; d_gene: .; CDR3aa: CASSYARVSSTEAFF
v_gene: TRBV19; d_gene: TRBD1; CDR3aa: CASSMGAQGVDQPQHF
v_gene: TRBV6-5; d_gene: .; CDR3aa: CASRPPYYYNEQFF
v_gene: TRBV5-1; d_gene: .; CDR3aa: CASSLDGSYNEQFF
v_gene: TRBV5-4; d_gene: .; CDR3aa: CASSLGWAAYEQYF
v_gene: TRBV6-5; d_gene: .; CDR3aa: CASTFGDYQPQHF
v_gene: TRBV28; d_gene: .; CDR3aa: CASGQGNNRNTIYF
v_gene: TRBV18; d_gene: .; CDR3aa: CASRLDFSSYNEQFF
v_gene: TRBV27; d_gene: .; CDR3aa: CASSLWGLQETQYF
v_gene: TRBV6-5; d_gene: TRBD1; CDR3aa: CASSYFGTGEYGYTF
v_gene: TRBV7-8; d_gene: .; CDR3aa: CASSPGHTDTQYF
v_gene: TRBV6-5; d_gene: TRBD1; CDR3aa: CATSDQGASGYTF
v_gene: TRBV6-1; d_gene: TRBD2; CDR3aa: CASSEGLAGQETQYF
v_gene: TRBV3-1/TRBV3-2; d_gene: TRBD1; CDR3aa: CASSHSGGSHNQPQHF
v_gene: TRBV5-1; d_gene: .; CDR3aa: CASSLDSYGTTEAFF
v_gene: TRBV7-6; d_gene: TRBD2; CDR3aa: CASSLYTGVVNSSGVPSYEQYF
v_gene: TRBV5-1; d_gene: TRBD2; CDR3aa: CASSTRTSGSGRDTGELFF
v_gene: TRBV28; d_gene: TRBD1; CDR3aa: CASRAPGQGNEQFF
v_gene: TRBV2; d_gene: .; CDR3aa: CASTSSRAGEKLFF
v_gene: TRBV18; d_gene: TRBD1; CDR3aa: CASSPPGQGGPGTGELFF
v_gene: TRBV18; d_gene: TRBD1; CDR3aa: CASSPQEGGQGAREQYF
v_gene: TRBV30; d_gene: .; CDR3aa: CAWSVLTNYGYTF
v_gene: TRBV7-6; d_gene: .; CDR3aa: CASSSPQGLGMNTEAFF
v_gene: TRBV10-3; d_gene: .; CDR3aa: CAISLGRMNTEAFF
v_gene: TRBV25-1; d_gene: .; CDR3aa: CASSAETGDIISNQPQHF
v_gene: TRBV2; d_gene: TRBD2; CDR3aa: CASSSSGSYEQYF
v_gene: TRBV6-5; d_gene: .; CDR3aa: CASRRDRYNEQFF
v_gene: TRBV2; d_gene: TRBD1; CDR3aa: CASRIAGQGENSPLHF
v_gene: TRBV18; d_gene: .; CDR3aa: CASSPRRGDNTEAFF
v_gene: TRBV21-1; d_gene: .; CDR3aa: CASSKVTCRVETQYF
v_gene: TRBV25-1; d_gene: .; CDR3aa: CASSESKAAGPTSPLHF